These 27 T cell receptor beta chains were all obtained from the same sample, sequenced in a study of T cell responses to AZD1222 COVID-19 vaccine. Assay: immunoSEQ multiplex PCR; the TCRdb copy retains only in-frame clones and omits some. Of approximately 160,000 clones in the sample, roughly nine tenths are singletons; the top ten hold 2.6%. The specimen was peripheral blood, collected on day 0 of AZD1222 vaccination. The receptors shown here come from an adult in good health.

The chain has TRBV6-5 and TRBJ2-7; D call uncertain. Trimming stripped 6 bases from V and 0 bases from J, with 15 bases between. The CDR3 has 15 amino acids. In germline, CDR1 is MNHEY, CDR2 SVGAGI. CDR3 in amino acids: CASSQETYRSYEQYF. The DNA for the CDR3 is TGTGCCAGCAGCCAGGAGACTTATCGCTCCTACGAGCAGTACTTC.

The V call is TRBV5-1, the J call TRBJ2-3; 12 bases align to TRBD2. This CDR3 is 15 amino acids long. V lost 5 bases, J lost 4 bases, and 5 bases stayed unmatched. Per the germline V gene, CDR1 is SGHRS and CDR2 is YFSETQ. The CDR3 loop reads CASRRLAGVSDTQYF. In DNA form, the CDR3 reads TGCGCCAGCAGGAGACTAGCGGGAGTCTCAGATACGCAGTATTTT.

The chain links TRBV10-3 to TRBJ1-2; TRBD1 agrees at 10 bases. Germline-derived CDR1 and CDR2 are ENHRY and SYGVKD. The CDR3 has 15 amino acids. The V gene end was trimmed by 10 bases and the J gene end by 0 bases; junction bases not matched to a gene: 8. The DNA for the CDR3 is TGTGCCACCGACAGGGGACAGGGGTCTAACTATGGCTACACCTTC. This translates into CATDRGQGSNYGYTF.

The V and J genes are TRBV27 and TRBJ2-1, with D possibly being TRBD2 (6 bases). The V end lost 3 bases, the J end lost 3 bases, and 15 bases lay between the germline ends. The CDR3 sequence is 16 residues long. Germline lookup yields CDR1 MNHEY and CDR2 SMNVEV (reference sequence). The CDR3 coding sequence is TGTGCCAGCAGTTTTGTTGGCGGGACGGTCTACAATGAGCAGTTCTTC. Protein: CASSFVGGTVYNEQFF.

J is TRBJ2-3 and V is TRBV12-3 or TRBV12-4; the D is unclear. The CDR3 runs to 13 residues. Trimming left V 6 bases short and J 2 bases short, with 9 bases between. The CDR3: CASSPITTDTQYF. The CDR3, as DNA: TGTGCCAGCAGCCCGATAACCACAGATACGCAGTATTTT.

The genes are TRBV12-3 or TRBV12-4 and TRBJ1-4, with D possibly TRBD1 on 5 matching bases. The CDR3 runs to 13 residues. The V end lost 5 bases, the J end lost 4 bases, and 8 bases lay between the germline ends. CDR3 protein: CASSDRFNEKLFF. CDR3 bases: TGTGCCAGCAGTGACAGATTTAATGAAAAACTGTTTTTT.

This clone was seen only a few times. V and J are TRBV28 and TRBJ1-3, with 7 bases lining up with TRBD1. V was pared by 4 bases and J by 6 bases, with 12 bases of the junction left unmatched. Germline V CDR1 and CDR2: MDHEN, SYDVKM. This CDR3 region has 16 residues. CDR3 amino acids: CASSSNTQGFENTIYF. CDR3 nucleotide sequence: TGTGCCAGCAGTTCAAACACACAGGGGTTCGAAAACACCATATATTTT. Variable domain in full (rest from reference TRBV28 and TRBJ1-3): DVKVTQSSRYLVKRTGEKVFLECVQDMDHENMFWYRQDPGLGLRLIYFSYDVKMKEKGDIPEGYSVSREKKERFSLILESASTNQTSMYLCASSSNTQGFENTIYFGEGSWLTVV.

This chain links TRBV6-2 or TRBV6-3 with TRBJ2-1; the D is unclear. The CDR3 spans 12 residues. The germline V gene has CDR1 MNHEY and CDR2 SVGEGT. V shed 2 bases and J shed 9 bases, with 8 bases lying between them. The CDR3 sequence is CASSYLSTEQFF. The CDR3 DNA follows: TGTGCCAGCAGTTACCTGTCTACTGAGCAGTTCTTC.

The CDR3 sequence: CASRWGKEETGELFF. CDR3 nucleotides: TGTGCCAGTAGATGGGGCAAGGAAGAAACCGGGGAGCTGTTTTTT. This sequence joins TRBV19 and TRBJ2-2; D might be TRBD1 (5 bases). CDR3 length equals 15 residues. V lost 6 bases and J lost 5, with 16 bases in between. Germline CDR1 and CDR2: LNHDA and SQIVND (reference sequence). Using reference TRBV19 and TRBJ2-2 for the parts outside the CDR3, the full variable domain is DGGITQSPKYLFRKEGQNVTLSCEQNLNHDAMYWYRQDPGQGLRLIYYSQIVNDFQKGDIAEGYSVSREKKESFPLTVTSAQKNPTAFYLCASRWGKEETGELFFGEGSRLTVL.

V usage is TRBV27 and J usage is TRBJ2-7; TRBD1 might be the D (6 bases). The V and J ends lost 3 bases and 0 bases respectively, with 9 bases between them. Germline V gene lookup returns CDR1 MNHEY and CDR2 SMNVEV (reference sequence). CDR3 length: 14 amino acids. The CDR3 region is CASSFRTASYEQYF. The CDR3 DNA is TGTGCCAGCAGTTTCCGGACAGCCTCCTACGAGCAGTACTTC.

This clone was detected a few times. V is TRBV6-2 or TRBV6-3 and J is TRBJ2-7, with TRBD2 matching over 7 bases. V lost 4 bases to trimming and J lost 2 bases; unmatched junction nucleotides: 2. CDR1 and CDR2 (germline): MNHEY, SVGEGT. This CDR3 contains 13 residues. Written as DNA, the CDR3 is TGTGCCAGCAGTTGGCGGGAGACCTACGAGCAGTACTTC. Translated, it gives CASSWRETYEQYF.

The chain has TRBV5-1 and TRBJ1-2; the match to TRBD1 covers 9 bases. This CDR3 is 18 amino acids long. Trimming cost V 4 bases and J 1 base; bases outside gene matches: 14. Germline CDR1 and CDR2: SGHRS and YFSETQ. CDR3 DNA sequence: TGCGCCAGCAGCGGAGGGGACAGGGTAGAGGTTGGTAACTATGGCTACACCTTC. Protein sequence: CASSGGDRVEVGNYGYTF.

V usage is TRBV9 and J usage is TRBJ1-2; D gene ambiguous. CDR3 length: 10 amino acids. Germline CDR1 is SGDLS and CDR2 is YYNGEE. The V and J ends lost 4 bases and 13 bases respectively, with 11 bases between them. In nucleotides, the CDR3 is TGTGCCAGCAGCCCGGTGATCTCCACCTTC. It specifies CASSPVISTF.

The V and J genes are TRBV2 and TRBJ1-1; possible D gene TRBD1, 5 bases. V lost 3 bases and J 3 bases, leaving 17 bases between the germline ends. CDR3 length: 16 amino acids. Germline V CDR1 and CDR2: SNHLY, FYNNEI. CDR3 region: CASSEGGWGGYTEAFF. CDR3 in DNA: TGTGCCAGCAGTGAGGGCGGTTGGGGCGGTTACACTGAAGCTTTCTTT.

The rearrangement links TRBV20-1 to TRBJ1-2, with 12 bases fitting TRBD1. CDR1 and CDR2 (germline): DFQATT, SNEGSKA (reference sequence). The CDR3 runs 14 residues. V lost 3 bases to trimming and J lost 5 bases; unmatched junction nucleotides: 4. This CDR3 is CSASPGQGAYGYTF. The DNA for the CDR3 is TGCAGTGCTAGTCCGGGACAGGGGGCTTATGGCTACACCTTC.

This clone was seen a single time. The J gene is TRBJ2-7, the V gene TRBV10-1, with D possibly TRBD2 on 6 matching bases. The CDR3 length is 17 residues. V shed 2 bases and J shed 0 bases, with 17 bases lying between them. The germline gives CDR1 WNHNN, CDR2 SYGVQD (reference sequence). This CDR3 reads CASSEGEVGANSYEQYF. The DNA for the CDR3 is TGCGCCAGCAGTGAGGGGGAGGTAGGGGCCAACTCCTACGAGCAGTACTTC.

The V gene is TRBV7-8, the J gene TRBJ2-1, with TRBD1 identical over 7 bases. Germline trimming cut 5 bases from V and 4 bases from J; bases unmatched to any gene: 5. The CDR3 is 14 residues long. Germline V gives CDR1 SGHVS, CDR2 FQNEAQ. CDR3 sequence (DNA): TGTGCCAGCAGCCTCGGGACAGTATACAATGAGCAGTTCTTC. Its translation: CASSLGTVYNEQFF. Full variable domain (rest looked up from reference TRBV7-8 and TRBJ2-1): GAGVSQSPRYKVAKRGQDVALRCDPISGHVSLFWYQQALGQGPEFLTYFQNEAQLDKSGLPSDRFFAERPEGSVSTLKIQRTQQEDSAVYLCASSLGTVYNEQFFGPGTRLTVL.

The CDR3, as DNA: TGTGCCAGTAGCTTTATGGGACTAGCGGGATTCAATGAGCAGTTCTTC. As protein: CASSFMGLAGFNEQFF. The J gene is TRBJ2-1, the V gene TRBV19; TRBD2 agrees at 13 bases. V dropped 6 bases and J dropped 6; count of bases not matched to a gene: 8. Germline loops: CDR1 LNHDA, CDR2 SQIVND (reference sequence). The CDR3 extends over 16 amino acids.

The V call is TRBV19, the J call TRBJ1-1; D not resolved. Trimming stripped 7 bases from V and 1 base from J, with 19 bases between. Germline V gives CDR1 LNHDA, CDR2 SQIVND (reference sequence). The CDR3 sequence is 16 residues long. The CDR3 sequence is CASNSGLTSRNTEAFF. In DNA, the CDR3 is TGTGCCAGTAACTCTGGTCTGACGTCGAGGAACACTGAAGCTTTCTTT.

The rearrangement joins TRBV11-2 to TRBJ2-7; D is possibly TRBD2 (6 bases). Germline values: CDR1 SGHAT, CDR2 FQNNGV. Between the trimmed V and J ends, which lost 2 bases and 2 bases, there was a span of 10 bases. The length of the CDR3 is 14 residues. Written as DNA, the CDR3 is TGTGCCAGCAGCTTAAGGGGACTCGCCTACGAGCAGTACTTC. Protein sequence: CASSLRGLAYEQYF.

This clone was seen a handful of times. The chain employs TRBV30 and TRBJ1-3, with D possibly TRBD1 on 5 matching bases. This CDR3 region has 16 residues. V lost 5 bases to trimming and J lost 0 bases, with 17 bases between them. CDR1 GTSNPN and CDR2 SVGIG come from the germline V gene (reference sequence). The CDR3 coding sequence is TGTGCCTGGTCGAGGCAGGACACACTCTCTGGAAACACCATATATTTT. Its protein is CAWSRQDTLSGNTIYF. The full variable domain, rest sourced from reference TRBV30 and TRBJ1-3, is SQTIHQWPATLVQPVGSPLSLECTVEGTSNPNLYWYRQAAGRGLQLLFYSVGIGQISSEVPQNLSASRPQDRQFILSSKKLLLSDSGFYLCAWSRQDTLSGNTIYFGEGSWLTVV.

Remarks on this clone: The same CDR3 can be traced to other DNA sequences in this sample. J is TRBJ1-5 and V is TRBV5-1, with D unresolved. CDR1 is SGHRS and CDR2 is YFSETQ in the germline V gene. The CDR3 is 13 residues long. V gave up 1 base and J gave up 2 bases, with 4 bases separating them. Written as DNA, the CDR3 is TGCGCCAGCAGCTTGACAGGCAATCAGCCCCAGCATTTT. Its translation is CASSLTGNQPQHF.

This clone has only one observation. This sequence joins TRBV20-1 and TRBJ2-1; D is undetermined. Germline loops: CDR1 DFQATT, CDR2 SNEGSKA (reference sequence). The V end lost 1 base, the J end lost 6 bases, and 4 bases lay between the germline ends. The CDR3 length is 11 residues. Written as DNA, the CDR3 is TGCAGTGCTAGAGGTGTCAATGAGCAGTTCTTC. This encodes CSARGVNEQFF.

The DNA for the CDR3 is TGCGCCAGCAGCTCCAGAGCGGGCGGCACATTTGAGCAGTTCTTC. It translates to CASSSRAGGTFEQFF. The chain combines TRBV5-1 with TRBJ2-1; D might be TRBD2 (6 bases). Germline V gene sequence: CDR1 SGHRS, CDR2 YFSETQ. The CDR3 contains 15 residues. V lost 3 bases and J lost 9, with 19 bases in between.

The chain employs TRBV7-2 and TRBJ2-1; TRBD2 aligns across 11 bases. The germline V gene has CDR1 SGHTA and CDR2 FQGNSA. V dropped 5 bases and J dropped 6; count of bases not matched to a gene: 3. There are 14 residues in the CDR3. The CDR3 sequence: CASSASGRPNEQFF. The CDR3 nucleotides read TGTGCCAGCAGCGCTAGCGGGAGGCCCAATGAGCAGTTCTTC.

Here the CDR3 DNA reads TGTGCCACCAGCAGCCCCGGAGGGCCGCGGGCTATCACCAATACGCAGTATTTT. Its protein product is CATSSPGGPRAITNTQYF. The rearrangement links TRBV15 to TRBJ2-3; perhaps TRBD2 as D (6 bases). Germline CDR1 reads LNHNV; CDR2 reads YYDKDF (reference sequence). Trimming shortened V by 3 bases and J by 7 bases, and 26 bases separated the two germline ends. The CDR3 contains 18 residues.

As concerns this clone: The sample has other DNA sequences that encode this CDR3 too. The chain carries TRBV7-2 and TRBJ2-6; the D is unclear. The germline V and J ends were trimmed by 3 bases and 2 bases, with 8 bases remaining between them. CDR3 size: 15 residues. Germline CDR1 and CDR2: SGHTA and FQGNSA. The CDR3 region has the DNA TGTGCCAGCAGCTTGGGCACCGCTGGGGCCAACGTCCTGACTTTC. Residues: CASSLGTAGANVLTF.